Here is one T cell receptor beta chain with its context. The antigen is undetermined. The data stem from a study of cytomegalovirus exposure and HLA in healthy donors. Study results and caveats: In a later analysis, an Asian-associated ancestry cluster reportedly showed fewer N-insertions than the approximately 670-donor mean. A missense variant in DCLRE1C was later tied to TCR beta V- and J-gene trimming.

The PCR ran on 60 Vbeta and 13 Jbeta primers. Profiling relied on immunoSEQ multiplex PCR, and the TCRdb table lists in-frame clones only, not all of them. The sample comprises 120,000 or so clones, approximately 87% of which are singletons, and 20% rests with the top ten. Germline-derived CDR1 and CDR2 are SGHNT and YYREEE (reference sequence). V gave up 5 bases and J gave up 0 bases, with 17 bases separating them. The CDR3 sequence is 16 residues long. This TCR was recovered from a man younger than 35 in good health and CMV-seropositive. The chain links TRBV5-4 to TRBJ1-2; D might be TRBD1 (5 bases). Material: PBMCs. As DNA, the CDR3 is TGTGCCAGCAGTTACCTTGACAGCCCCGCTAACTATGGCTACACCTTC. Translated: CASSYLDSPANYGYTF. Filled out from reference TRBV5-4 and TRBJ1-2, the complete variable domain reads ETGVTQSPTHLIKTRGQQVTLRCSSQSGHNTVSWYQQALGQGPQFIFQYYREEENGRGNFPPRFSGLQFPNYSSELNVNALELDDSALYLCASSYLDSPANYGYTFGSGTRLTVV.